The 8 T cell receptor beta chains presented below share a single source sample, sequenced in a study of cytomegalovirus exposure and HLA in healthy donors. The PCR employed 60 Vbeta primers together with 13 Jbeta primers. Generated by immunoSEQ multiplex PCR, the TCRdb table keeps only in-frame clones and is missing some. The table includes about 180,000 clones, roughly four fifths detected once. The sample consisted of PBMCs. All receptors derive from a man aged 18 to 35 in good health and CMV-seronegative.

This chain links TRBV9 with TRBJ2-3, with 10 nucleotides matching TRBD2. The germline V gene encodes CDR1 SGDLS and CDR2 YYNGEE. Trimming at V came to 4 bases and at J to 1 base, leaving 6 bases not matched to a gene. The length of the CDR3 is 16 residues. The CDR3 DNA follows: TGTGCCAGCAGCTTTTCCGGGACTAGCGGCACAGATACGCAGTATTTT. Amino acids: CASSFSGTSGTDTQYF.

V and J are TRBV18 and TRBJ2-1; TRBD1 agrees at 9 bases. The CDR3 extends over 16 amino acids. Germline-derived CDR1 and CDR2 are KGHSH and LQKENI. With V trimmed by 3 bases and J by 4 bases, 7 bases remained unmatched. The CDR3 region is CASSPGQGRTYNEQFF. CDR3 nucleotide sequence: TGTGCCAGCTCACCGGGACAGGGTAGGACTTACAATGAGCAGTTCTTC.

The gene calls are TRBV7-8 and TRBJ1-5; D might be TRBD1 (5 bases). The CDR3 has 14 residues. Per the germline V gene, CDR1 is SGHVS and CDR2 is FQNEAQ. V lost 4 bases, J lost 5 bases, and 12 bases lay in between. CDR3 amino acids: CASSYPGVDQPQHF. In nucleotides, the CDR3 is TGTGCCAGCAGCTACCCGGGGGTGGATCAGCCCCAGCATTTT.

The chain employs TRBV6-6 and TRBJ2-7; possibly TRBD1 for D (5 bases). CDR1 is MNHNY, CDR2 SVGAGI, per germline (reference sequence). V dropped 5 bases and J dropped 1 base, with 15 bases sitting between them. This CDR3 has 15 residues. The CDR3 coding sequence is TGTGCCAGCAGTCAAACTCAGGGCAGGTCCTACGAGCAGTACTTC. Translation gives CASSQTQGRSYEQYF.

This CDR3 reads CASARGQGFEKLFF. DNA of the CDR3: TGTGCCAGCGCCCGGGGACAGGGTTTCGAAAAACTGTTTTTT. The J gene is TRBJ1-4, the V gene TRBV7-8; the match to TRBD1 covers 9 bases. Germline V gene lookup returns CDR1 SGHVS and CDR2 FQNEAQ. This CDR3 contains 14 residues. Trimming removed 8 bases from V and 8 bases from J; junction bases left unmatched: 9. Together with reference TRBV7-8 and TRBJ1-4, the CDR3 gives the full variable domain: GAGVSQSPRYKVAKRGQDVALRCDPISGHVSLFWYQQALGQGPEFLTYFQNEAQLDKSGLPSDRFFAERPEGSVSTLKIQRTQQEDSAVYLCASARGQGFEKLFFGSGTQLSVL.

The rearrangement uses TRBV10-3 and TRBJ2-7; 10 nucleotides agree with TRBD1. There are 16 residues in the CDR3. The germline gives CDR1 ENHRY, CDR2 SYGVKD. Germline trimming cut 3 bases from V and 0 bases from J; bases unmatched to any gene: 5. The CDR3: CAISDPGDRGSYEQYF. In nucleotides, the CDR3 is TGTGCCATCAGTGACCCTGGGGACAGGGGCTCCTACGAGCAGTACTTC.

This clone was counted between two and nine times. The chain joins TRBV30 to TRBJ1-2, with D maybe TRBD1 (5 bases). The V gene lost 2 bases and the J gene lost 4 bases, with 14 bases spanning the gap. CDR1 and CDR2 from the germline V gene are GTSNPN and SVGIG (reference sequence). This CDR3 is 14 amino acids long. The CDR3 spells CAWSLVQGFYGYTF. CDR3 coding DNA: TGTGCCTGGAGTTTGGTCCAGGGATTCTATGGCTACACCTTC.

This clone was picked up a small number of times. The chain couples TRBV9 to TRBJ2-1, with 7 nucleotides matching TRBD2. The CDR3 extends over 15 amino acids. V lost 4 bases, J lost 3 bases, and 7 bases stayed unmatched. Germline V gene data show CDR1 as SGDLS and CDR2 as YYNGEE. CDR3 sequence (DNA): TGTGCCAGCAGCCCTACTAGCGTAAGCTACAATGAGCAGTTCTTC. It codes for CASSPTSVSYNEQFF.